What follows is one TCR beta chain and its context. No cognate antigen has been identified for it. No much larger clone is present one base from it, and per-base qualities are unavailable. The CDR3 covers 15 residues, taking in both the cysteine and the phenylalanine. Only the CDR3 DNA is retained, 45 bases long and in frame from the first base. The germline V gene yields ENHRY for CDR1 and SYGVKD for CDR2. The V end loses 0 bases and the J end loses 1 base, and a stretch of 9 bases separates them. Genomic DNA was isolated from the sorted cells so that the TCRbeta CDR3 region could be sequenced. The immunoSEQ Assay was used to sequence the TCRbeta CDR3 regions. TCRdb's version of the immuneACCESS table is confined to in-frame rearrangements and falls short of the full clone set. An unresolved V gene accounts for under half of the shortfall where checked; the remainder is of unknown origin. The sample table contains roughly 80,000 clones; only one count was recorded for approximately 82% of them. Clones ranked in the top ten supply about 0.71% of the sample.

These data originate in a study of OX40 agonist ivuxolimab in advanced cancers. About the study as a whole: The costimulatory receptor OX40 (CD134) was targeted by ivuxolimab, a fully human IgG2 agonistic monoclonal antibody. Prior anti-PD-1, anti-PD-L1 or anti-CTLA-4 therapy was permitted, and about 40% of dose-escalation patients had received checkpoint inhibitors. The purpose of peripheral TCRbeta sequencing was to test whether ivuxolimab changed TCR sequence diversity and led to clonal T-cell expansion. Among the roughly 50 dose-escalation patients, 19 had hepatocellular carcinoma, approximately 15 melanoma, 9 renal cell carcinoma and 9 head and neck cancer. Intravenous ivuxolimab was administered to patients every 2 weeks at six dose levels: 0.01, 0.1, 0.3, 1.5, 3 and 10 mg/kg. Three dose-escalation patients achieved partial responses, one with hepatocellular carcinoma and two with cutaneous melanoma. The paper reports the monotherapy dose-escalation portion (N of about 47 patients) of the phase I ivuxolimab trial. The dose-escalation cohort was roughly 83% male with a mean age of approximately 60 years, ranging from about 20 to 85. What the work shows at the level of the full study, not this receptor alone: Antigen specificity was not determined for the clonally expanded peripheral T cells. Low levels of normalized T-cell clonal expansion were also seen in some patients who did not respond. In partial responders in the 0.1-3.0 mg/kg groups, normalized peripheral clonal expansion was found to be among the lowest, especially among CD8+ T cells. At doses of 0.1 to 3.0 mg/kg, clonal expansion of both CD4+ and CD8+ blood T cells was observed from baseline to week 6. After ivuxolimab, CD8+ T cells had more expanded clones than CD4+ T cells on average.

The trial excluded patients who had a history of autoimmune disease or who were on systemic immunosuppression. Peripheral blood for TCR sequencing was collected from all dose cohorts at baseline, on cycle 4 day 1, and on cycle 7 day 1. The samples were drawn from a first-in-human, open-label, multicenter phase I dose-escalation trial of ivuxolimab. Adults with locally advanced or metastatic head and neck squamous cell, hepatocellular, melanoma or renal cell carcinoma were enrolled in the trial. Before TCR sequencing, CD4+ T cells and CD8+ T cells were sorted from peripheral blood as separate populations.

This TCR was recovered from an adult with an advanced solid tumor such as melanoma, head and neck, liver or kidney cancer. The sequencing used CD4+ or CD8+ T cells sorted from blood, collected in a trial of the OX40 agonist ivuxolimab. This chain is built from TRBV10-3 and TRBJ1-1; a confident D gene designation cannot be given. At the DNA level, the sequence is TGTGCCATCAGTGAGTCGGAAGGACCGAACACTGAAGCTTTCTTT. Its product reads: CAISESEGPNTEAFF.